These 30 T cell receptor beta chains were sequenced from one sample in a study of human T cells and chemical hapten exposure. Stated time point: healthy volunteer bleed at 2 weeks. Whole blood that had not been fractionated was the source of extracted total RNA. TCRdb used MiXCR to reprocess the RACE reads, holding one entry per CDR3 protein. The sample consists of roughly 130,000 distinct CDR3 sequences, around 8.3% of them appearing once. Input material: whole blood. Receptors were obtained from a male donor in good health. Some clones in this sample may be carry-over from other donors' samples.

This clonotype appeared a few times. The rearrangement links TRBV12-3 or TRBV12-4 to TRBJ1-4; 9 bases match TRBD1. The J segment lost 8 bases and the V segment lost 5 bases, leaving 9 bases of the junction unmatched. The CDR3 consists of 15 residues. The DNA for the CDR3 is TGTGCCAGCAGTCGCCTTGGGACAGGGTCAGAAAAACTGTTTTTT. Protein: CASSRLGTGSEKLFF.

The V gene is TRBV10-3, the J gene TRBJ1-5; the D is unclear. The CDR3 consists of 14 residues. V was shortened by 5 bases and J by 2 bases, with 10 bases between the two germline ends. Germline V gene data show CDR1 as ENHRY and CDR2 as SYGVKD. The CDR3 region is CAISPQEGNQPQHF. In DNA, the CDR3 is TGTGCCATCAGTCCCCAGGAGGGCAATCAGCCCCAGCATTTT.

The V call is TRBV10-3, the J call TRBJ2-7; D remains ambiguous. Near its end, the DNA agrees better with TRBJ2-1, so the J call may be wrong. The CDR3 is 15 amino acids. CDR1 and CDR2 (germline): ENHRY, SYGVKD. The DNA of the CDR3 is TGTGCCATCATGCTGGGCCCTCCCGGGTCCTACGAGCAGTTCTTC. This encodes CAIMLGPPGSYEQFF.

This clonotype showed up just once. The chain employs TRBV29-1 and TRBJ1-3; no firm D call. Looked up from germline, CDR1 is SQVTM and CDR2 is ANQGSEA. This CDR3 has 15 amino acids. The V and J ends lost 2 bases and 0 bases respectively, with 11 bases between them. The CDR3 spells CSVESQRVSGNTIYF. Written as DNA, the CDR3 is TGCAGCGTTGAATCGCAAAGGGTCTCTGGAAACACCATATATTTT. The complete variable domain, with remaining parts taken from reference TRBV29-1 and TRBJ1-3, reads SAVISQKPSRDICQRGTSLTIQCQVDSQVTMMFWYRQQPGQSLTLIATANQGSEATYESGFVIDKFPISRPNLTFSTLTVSNMSPEDSSIYLCSVESQRVSGNTIYFGEGSWLTVV.

This clonotype was picked up one time. The genes are TRBV20-1 and TRBJ2-3, with 10 bases aligning to TRBD1. From germline, CDR1 is DFQATT and CDR2 SNEGSKA (reference sequence). J lost 2 bases, V lost 3 bases, and 11 bases had no gene match. This CDR3 spans 17 amino acids. CDR3 in amino acids: CSASGTGVPPPTDTQYF. CDR3 coding DNA: TGCAGTGCTAGCGGGACAGGGGTCCCCCCCCCCACAGATACGCAGTATTTT.

This clonotype was observed at least ten times. J is TRBJ2-1 and V is TRBV5-1, with TRBD1 matching over 7 bases. The germline V gene encodes CDR1 SGHRS and CDR2 YFSETQ. Unmatched junction bases numbered 4, after V lost 4 bases and J lost 3 bases. The CDR3 sequence is 14 residues long. The CDR3 DNA reads TGCGCCAGCAGCCACGGGACAGACTACAATGAGCAGTTCTTC. Residues: CASSHGTDYNEQFF.

This clonotype was counted ten times or more. The chain is built from TRBV7-2 and TRBJ2-7, with 7 bases matching TRBD2. CDR1 and CDR2 (germline): SGHTA, FQGNSA. V lost 0 bases, J lost 2 bases, and 1 base stayed unmatched. The CDR3 spans 14 residues. CDR3 loop: CASSLAGGTYEQYF. In nucleotides, the CDR3 is TGTGCCAGCAGCTTAGCGGGAGGGACCTACGAGCAGTACTTC.

This clonotype was recorded a few times. The rearrangement links TRBV20-1 to TRBJ2-1; D is perhaps TRBD1 or TRBD2 (6 bases each). CDR1 and CDR2 (germline): DFQATT, SNEGSKA (reference sequence). CDR3 length: 15 residues. The V end lost 0 bases, the J end lost 3 bases, and 12 bases lay between the germline ends. CDR3 amino acids: CSARERGDFYNEQFF. CDR3 nucleotide sequence: TGCAGTGCTAGAGAAAGGGGGGACTTCTACAATGAGCAGTTCTTC.

This clonotype was seen ten or more times. This chain joins TRBV7-7 and TRBJ2-3; D is uncertain. V was shortened by 5 bases and J by 0 bases, with 9 bases between the two germline ends. The CDR3 covers 14 residues. The germline gives CDR1 SSHAT, CDR2 FNYEAQ (reference sequence). The CDR3 here is CASSLGASTDTQYF. CDR3 nucleotides: TGTGCCAGCAGCCTAGGAGCTAGCACAGATACGCAGTATTTT.

The chain links TRBV12-3 or TRBV12-4 to TRBJ2-5; a weak D match, TRBD1 (5 bases). The ends were cut back, 3 bases at V and 1 base at J, with 9 bases in the middle. This CDR3 region has 14 residues. The CDR3 is CASSFWQGQETQYF. DNA of the CDR3: TGTGCCAGCAGTTTTTGGCAGGGCCAAGAGACCCAGTACTTC.

The chain uses TRBV11-1 and TRBJ2-7; D may be TRBD2 (5 bases). The CDR3 length is 16 residues. CDR1 and CDR2 from the germline V gene are SGHAT and FQDESV (reference sequence). Trimming removed 6 bases from V and 0 bases from J, with 18 bases in between. In nucleotides, the CDR3 is TGTGCCAGCAGTCGTAGAGGGCTTAGCCCCTCCTACGAGCAGTACTTC. Protein sequence: CASSRRGLSPSYEQYF.

CDR3 nucleotide sequence: TGTGCCATCAGTGAGCAGCGGGCCTCCTCCTACGAGCAGTACTTC. It is translated as CAISEQRASSYEQYF. This chain uses TRBV10-3 with TRBJ2-7; a weak D match, TRBD2 (6 bases). Germline CDR1 ENHRY, CDR2 SYGVKD. Trimming cost V 2 bases and J 0 bases, with 11 bases left between them. The length of the CDR3 is 15 residues.

This clonotype came up many times. In DNA form, the CDR3 reads TGCGCCAGCAGTGAAAGGGGTCGCGCGCCCTACGAGCAGTACTTC. This sequence encodes CASSERGRAPYEQYF. The rearrangement uses TRBV10-2 and TRBJ2-7, with TRBD1 as a possible D gene (5 bases). From germline, CDR1 is WSHSY and CDR2 SAAADI. The germline V and J ends were trimmed by 3 bases and 2 bases, with 14 bases remaining between them. CDR3 length: 15 residues.

This chain connects TRBV20-1 to TRBJ1-2; D gene uncertain. The V and J ends lost 3 bases and 5 bases respectively, with 13 bases between them. Germline loops: CDR1 DFQATT, CDR2 SNEGSKA (reference sequence). There are 13 residues in the CDR3. The CDR3 DNA sequence: TGCAGTGCTAGTCATGAGGGCGGTTATGGCTACACCTTC. Its translation is CSASHEGGYGYTF.

This clonotype appeared many times. The chain uses TRBV29-1 and TRBJ1-1; D is unresolved. Trimming took 6 bases from V and 5 from J, leaving 19 bases between them. CDR1 is SQVTM, CDR2 ANQGSEA, per germline. This CDR3 contains 14 residues. Here the CDR3 reads CSVVPDWVRTEAFF. The CDR3 DNA sequence: TGCAGCGTGGTCCCTGATTGGGTGCGGACTGAAGCTTTCTTT.

The V and J genes are TRBV25-1 and TRBJ1-4, with 9 bases identical to TRBD1. The CDR3 has 14 residues. Germline V lookup: CDR1 MGHDK, CDR2 SYGVNS. Trimming took 4 bases from V and 8 from J; bases not matched to a gene: 5. The CDR3 nucleotides read TGTGCCAGCAGTGTAACAGGGGGCGGCGAAAAACTGTTTTTT. It codes for CASSVTGGGEKLFF.

V is TRBV20-1 and J is TRBJ1-5, with 7 bases identical to TRBD1. V lost 6 bases to trimming and J lost 3 bases; unmatched junction nucleotides: 5. Germline lookup yields CDR1 DFQATT and CDR2 SNEGSKA (reference sequence). CDR3 length equals 13 residues. CDR3 amino acids: CSATTGTNQPQHF. CDR3 coding DNA: TGCAGTGCAACGACAGGGACCAATCAGCCCCAGCATTTT.

The table lists this clonotype with a few counts. V usage is TRBV29-1 and J usage is TRBJ2-1; D possibly corresponds to TRBD1 (5 bases). Per the germline V gene, CDR1 is SQVTM and CDR2 is ANQGSEA. With 6 bases removed from V and 5 bases from J, the gap between germline ends came to 8 bases. The CDR3 length is 11 residues. The CDR3 reads CSVAQDNEQFF. For the CDR3, the DNA is TGCAGCGTCGCACAGGACAATGAGCAGTTCTTC.

This clonotype was detected a few times. CDR3 region: CATSGGDRPAYEQYF. Here the CDR3 DNA reads TGTGCCACCTCTGGGGGGGACAGACCCGCCTACGAGCAGTACTTC. The rearrangement uses TRBV10-3 and TRBJ2-7, with D perhaps given as TRBD1 or TRBD2 (7 bases each). Germline V lookup: CDR1 ENHRY, CDR2 SYGVKD. The CDR3 runs to 15 residues. Trimming removed 10 bases from V and 2 bases from J, with 21 bases in between.

This clonotype was observed at least ten times. This chain joins TRBV20-1 and TRBJ1-1, with 7 positions matching TRBD1. V trimming: 5 bases; J trimming: 1 base; junction bases outside the gene matches: 7. This CDR3 has 14 amino acids. CDR1 and CDR2 from the germline V gene are DFQATT and SNEGSKA (reference sequence). CDR3 DNA sequence: TGCAGTGCTCTAATGCACAGGGGGAACACTGAAGCTTTCTTT. Protein: CSALMHRGNTEAFF.

This clonotype showed up just a few times. This chain joins TRBV20-1 and TRBJ2-5, with no clear D. Trimming removed 0 bases from V and 5 bases from J, with 7 bases in between. CDR1 and CDR2 from the germline V gene are DFQATT and SNEGSKA (reference sequence). This CDR3 has 12 residues. The chain's CDR3 is CSARDFGETQYF. For the CDR3, the DNA is TGCAGTGCTAGAGATTTCGGGGAGACCCAGTACTTC.

This clonotype showed up many times. The genes are TRBV29-1 and TRBJ2-1, with 12 positions matching TRBD1. Germline values: CDR1 SQVTM, CDR2 ANQGSEA. This CDR3 is 13 amino acids long. With 7 bases clipped from V and 10 bases from J, the junction kept 8 bases outside the gene matches. The CDR3 bases are TGCAGCGCCCGTCCCGGGACAGGGGGCGAGCAGTTCTTC. It specifies CSARPGTGGEQFF.

The gene calls are TRBV27 and TRBJ2-5; no definite D call. Trimming pared 5 bases from V and 4 bases from J, leaving 17 bases between. Germline V gene lookup returns CDR1 MNHEY and CDR2 SMNVEV (reference sequence). This CDR3 has 15 residues. CDR3 sequence reads: CASSKVTGPRETQYF. As DNA, the CDR3 is TGTGCCAGCAGTAAAGTAACCGGGCCAAGAGAGACCCAGTACTTC.

This chain links TRBV6-2 or TRBV6-3 with TRBJ2-2, with a weak D call TRBD2 (5 bases). The CDR3 length is 15 residues. Trimming took 5 bases from V and 6 from J, leaving 16 bases between them. Looked up from germline, CDR1 is MNHEY and CDR2 is SVGEGT. The CDR3 DNA reads TGTGCCAGCAGTCGACCGCGGGTGTCGGCCGGGGAGCTGTTTTTT. Translation gives CASSRPRVSAGELFF.

V gene TRBV10-3 combines with J gene TRBJ2-5; D is unresolved. The CDR3 length is 12 residues. Trimming shortened V by 2 bases and J by 5 bases, and 6 bases separated the two germline ends. Per germline, CDR1 ENHRY and CDR2 SYGVKD. The CDR3 DNA is TGTGCCATCAGTGAGCATAGGGAGACCCAGTACTTC. Its translation: CAISEHRETQYF.

The table lists this clonotype with many counts. The chain joins TRBV12-3 or TRBV12-4 to TRBJ1-1; D may be TRBD1 (5 bases). Between the trimmed V and J ends, which lost 2 bases and 4 bases, there was a span of 17 bases. CDR3 size: 16 residues. CDR3 residues: CASSLRSGGGGTEAFF. In nucleotides, the CDR3 is TGTGCCAGCAGTTTAAGGTCAGGTGGGGGAGGCACTGAAGCTTTCTTT.

The chain uses TRBV5-1 and TRBJ2-7; a possible D gene is TRBD1 (6 bases). The CDR3 has 16 residues. Trimming took off 2 bases at V and 0 bases at J, with 15 bases between the two ends. Germline V lookup: CDR1 SGHRS, CDR2 YFSETQ. CDR3 in DNA: TGCGCCAGCAGCTTATCCCCAGGGGAATACTCCTACGAGCAGTACTTC. Its translation is CASSLSPGEYSYEQYF.

The rearrangement links TRBV14 to TRBJ1-1; D unresolved. The CDR3 covers 13 residues. Germline V gene sequence: CDR1 SGHDN, CDR2 FVKESK. Trimming removed 2 bases from V and 5 bases from J, with 9 bases in between. The CDR3 is CASSQSPGTEAFF. The CDR3 DNA reads as TGTGCCAGCAGCCAAAGTCCCGGAACTGAAGCTTTCTTT.

Details on this clonotype: This may be a read error: a much more frequent sequence differs by one nucleotide. The CDR3 loop reads CASSFLRGGADTQYF. The CDR3 coding sequence is TGTGCCAGCAGCTTTCTGAGGGGGGGCGCAGATACGCAGTATTTT. The chain is built from TRBV7-9 and TRBJ2-3, with D possibly matching TRBD2 (7 bases). This CDR3 contains 15 residues. V was shortened by 3 bases and J by 4 bases, with 14 bases between the two germline ends. From germline, CDR1 is SEHNR and CDR2 FQNEAQ (reference sequence).

This clonotype was seen ten or more times. This rearrangement joins TRBV6-5 to TRBJ2-1, with D possibly being TRBD1 or TRBD2 (5 bases each). This CDR3 has 18 residues. V was pared by 0 bases and J by 6 bases, with 21 bases between. The germline V gene has CDR1 MNHEY and CDR2 SVGAGI. The chain's CDR3 is CASSYSGVGPGRSNEQFF. The DNA of the CDR3 is TGTGCCAGCAGTTACTCGGGGGTCGGACCGGGGCGGTCCAATGAGCAGTTCTTC.